This TCR beta chain was sequenced during a study of blood T cell repertoires in COVID-19. Across the study: PBMCs, B-cell-depleted T cells, or T cells were the source of the cDNA or gDNA that made up the material.

Original processing notes: Estimation of nucleated cell counts was performed using reference gene primer amplification. Profiling relied on immunoSEQ multiplex PCR, and the TCRdb table lists in-frame clones only, not all of them. That table supplies the V and J calls and clone size; D and trimming were determined from the DNA. This table holds about 400,000 clones, 89% found once. The germline V and J ends were trimmed by 1 base and 14 bases, with 13 bases remaining between them. The CDR3 is 12 residues long. Germline-derived CDR1 and CDR2 are SGHDT and YYEEEE. The chain recombines TRBV5-6 with TRBJ2-1; a weak D match, TRBD2 (5 bases). Sequencing used peripheral blood. The receptor comes from a man aged 35 to 55 with acute or convalescent COVID-19. The CDR3 loop reads CASSLSGPGKFF. For the CDR3, the DNA is TGTGCCAGCAGCTTGAGCGGCCCGGGGAAGTTCTTC.